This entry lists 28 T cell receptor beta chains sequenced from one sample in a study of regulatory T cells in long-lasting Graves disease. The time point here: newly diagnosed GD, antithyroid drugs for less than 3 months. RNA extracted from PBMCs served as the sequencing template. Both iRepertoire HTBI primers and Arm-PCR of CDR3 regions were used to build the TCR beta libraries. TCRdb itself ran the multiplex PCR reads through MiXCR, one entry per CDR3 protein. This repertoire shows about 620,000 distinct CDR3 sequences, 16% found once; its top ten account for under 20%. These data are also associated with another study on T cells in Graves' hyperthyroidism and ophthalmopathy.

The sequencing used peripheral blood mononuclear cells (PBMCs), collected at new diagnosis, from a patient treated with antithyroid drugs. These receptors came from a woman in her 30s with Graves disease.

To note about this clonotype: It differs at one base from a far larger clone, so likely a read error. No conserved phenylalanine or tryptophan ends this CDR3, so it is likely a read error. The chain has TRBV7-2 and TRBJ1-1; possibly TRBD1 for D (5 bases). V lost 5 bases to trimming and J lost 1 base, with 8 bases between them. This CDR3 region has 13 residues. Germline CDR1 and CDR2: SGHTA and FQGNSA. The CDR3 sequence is CASSTTANTEAFS. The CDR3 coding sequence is TGTGCCAGCAGCACGACAGCGAACACTGAAGCTTTCTCT.

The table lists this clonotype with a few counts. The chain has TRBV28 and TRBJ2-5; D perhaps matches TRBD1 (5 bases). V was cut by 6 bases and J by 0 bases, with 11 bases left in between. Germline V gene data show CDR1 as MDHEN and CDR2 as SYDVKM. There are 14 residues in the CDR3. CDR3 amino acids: CASSFQGNQETQYF. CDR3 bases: TGTGCCAGCAGCTTCCAGGGTAACCAAGAGACCCAGTACTTC.

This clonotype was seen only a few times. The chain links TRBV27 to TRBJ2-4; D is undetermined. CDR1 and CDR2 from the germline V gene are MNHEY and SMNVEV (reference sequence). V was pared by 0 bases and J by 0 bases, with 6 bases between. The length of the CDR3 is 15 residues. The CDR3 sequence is CASSLSPVAKNIQYF. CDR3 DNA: TGTGCCAGCAGTTTATCCCCCGTAGCCAAAAACATTCAGTACTTC.

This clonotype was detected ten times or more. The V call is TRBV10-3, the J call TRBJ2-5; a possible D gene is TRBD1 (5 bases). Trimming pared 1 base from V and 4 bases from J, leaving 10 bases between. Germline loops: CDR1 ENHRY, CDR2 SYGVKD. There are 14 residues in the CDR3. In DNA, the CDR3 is TGTGCCATCAGTGAGTTTACAGGAATAGAGACCCAGTACTTC. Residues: CAISEFTGIETQYF.

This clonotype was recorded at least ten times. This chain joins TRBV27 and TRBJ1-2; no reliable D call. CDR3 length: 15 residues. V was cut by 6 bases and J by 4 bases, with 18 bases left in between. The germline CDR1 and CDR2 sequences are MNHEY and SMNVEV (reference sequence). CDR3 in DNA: TGTGCCAGCAGAACTTTCTTTGGCAGCCTCTATGGCTACACCTTC. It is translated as CASRTFFGSLYGYTF.

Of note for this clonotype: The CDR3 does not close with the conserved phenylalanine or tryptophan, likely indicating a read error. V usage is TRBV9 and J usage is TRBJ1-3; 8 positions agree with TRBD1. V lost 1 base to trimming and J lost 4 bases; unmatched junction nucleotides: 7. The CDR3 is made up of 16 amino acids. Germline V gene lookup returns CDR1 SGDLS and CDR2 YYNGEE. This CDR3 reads CASSVRTGGAGNTIYS. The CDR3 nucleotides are TGTGCCAGCAGCGTAAGAACAGGGGGAGCAGGAAACACCATATATTCT.

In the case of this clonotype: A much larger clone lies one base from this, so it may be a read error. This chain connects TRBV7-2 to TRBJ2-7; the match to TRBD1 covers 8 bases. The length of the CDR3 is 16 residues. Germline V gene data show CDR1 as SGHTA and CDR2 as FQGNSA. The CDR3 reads CASSSPDRGSLYERYF. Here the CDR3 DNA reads TGTGCCAGCAGCTCGCCTGACAGGGGATCACTCTACGAGCGGTACTTC.

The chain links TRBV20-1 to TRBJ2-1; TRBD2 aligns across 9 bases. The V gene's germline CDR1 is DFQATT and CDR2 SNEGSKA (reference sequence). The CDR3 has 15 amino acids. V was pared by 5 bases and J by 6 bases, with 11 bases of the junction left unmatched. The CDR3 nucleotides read TGCAGTGCTCCACGCCCGGGCGGGAGGGCCAATGAGCAGTTCTTC. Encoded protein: CSAPRPGGRANEQFF.

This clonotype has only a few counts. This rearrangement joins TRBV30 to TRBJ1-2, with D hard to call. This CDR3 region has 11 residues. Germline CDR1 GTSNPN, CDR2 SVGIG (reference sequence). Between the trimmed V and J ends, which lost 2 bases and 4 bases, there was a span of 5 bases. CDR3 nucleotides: TGTGCCTGGAGTTTTGGCTATGGCTACACCTTC. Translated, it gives CAWSFGYGYTF.

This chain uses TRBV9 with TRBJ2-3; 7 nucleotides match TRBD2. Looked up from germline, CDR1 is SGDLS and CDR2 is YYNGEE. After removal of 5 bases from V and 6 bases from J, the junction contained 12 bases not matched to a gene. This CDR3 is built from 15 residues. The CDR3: CASSTGAGVGDTQYF. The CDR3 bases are TGTGCCAGCAGTACCGGGGCGGGAGTTGGGGATACGCAGTATTTT.

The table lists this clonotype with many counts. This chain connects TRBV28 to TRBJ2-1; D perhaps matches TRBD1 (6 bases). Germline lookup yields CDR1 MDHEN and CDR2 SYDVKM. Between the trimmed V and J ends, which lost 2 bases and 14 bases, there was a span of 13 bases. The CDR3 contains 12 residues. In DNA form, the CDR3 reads TGTGCCAGCAGTTTAGGGCAGCGGACAGAGTTCTTC. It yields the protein CASSLGQRTEFF.

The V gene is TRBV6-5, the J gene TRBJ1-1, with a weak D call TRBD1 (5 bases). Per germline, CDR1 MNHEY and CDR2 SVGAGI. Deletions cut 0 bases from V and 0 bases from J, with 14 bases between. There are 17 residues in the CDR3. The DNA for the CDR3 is TGTGCCAGCAGTTACTCGAGGCTGGGAGGGGTGAACACTGAAGCTTTCTTT. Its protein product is CASSYSRLGGVNTEAFF.

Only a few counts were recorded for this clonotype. The CDR3 reads CASSDERVTDTQYF. The DNA of the CDR3 is TGTGCCAGCAGTGACGAGCGGGTCACAGATACGCAGTATTTT. This chain links TRBV6-4 with TRBJ2-3; D may be TRBD2 (6 bases). The length of the CDR3 is 14 residues. Trimming removed 2 bases from V and 2 bases from J, with 8 bases in between. In germline, CDR1 is MRHNA, CDR2 SNTAGT.

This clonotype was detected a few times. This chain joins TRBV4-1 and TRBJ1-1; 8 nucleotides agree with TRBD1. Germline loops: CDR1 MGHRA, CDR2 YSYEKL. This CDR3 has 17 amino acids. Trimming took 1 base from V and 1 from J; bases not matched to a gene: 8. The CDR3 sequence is CASSQGRPGQANTEAFF. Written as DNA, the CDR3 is TGCGCCAGCAGCCAAGGCAGACCGGGACAGGCGAACACTGAAGCTTTCTTT.

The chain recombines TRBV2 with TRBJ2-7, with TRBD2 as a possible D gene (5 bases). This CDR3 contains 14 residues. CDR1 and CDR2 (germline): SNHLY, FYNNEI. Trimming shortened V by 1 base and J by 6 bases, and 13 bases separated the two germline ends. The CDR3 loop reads CASSEGGLLSEQYF. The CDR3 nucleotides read TGTGCCAGCAGTGAAGGAGGACTCTTAAGCGAGCAGTACTTC.

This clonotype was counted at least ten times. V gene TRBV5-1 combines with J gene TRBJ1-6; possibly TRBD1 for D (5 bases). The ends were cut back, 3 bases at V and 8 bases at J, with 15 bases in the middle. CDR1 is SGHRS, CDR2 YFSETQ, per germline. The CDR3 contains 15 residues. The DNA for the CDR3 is TGCGCCAGCAGCTACGGTCCGGGGACGGATTCACCCCTCCACTTT. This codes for CASSYGPGTDSPLHF.

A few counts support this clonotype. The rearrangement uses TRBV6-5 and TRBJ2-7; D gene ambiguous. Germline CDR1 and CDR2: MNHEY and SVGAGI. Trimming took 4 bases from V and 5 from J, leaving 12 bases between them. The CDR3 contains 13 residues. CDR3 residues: CASSSPVPNEQYF. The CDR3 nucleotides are TGTGCCAGCAGTTCGCCGGTCCCCAACGAGCAGTACTTC.

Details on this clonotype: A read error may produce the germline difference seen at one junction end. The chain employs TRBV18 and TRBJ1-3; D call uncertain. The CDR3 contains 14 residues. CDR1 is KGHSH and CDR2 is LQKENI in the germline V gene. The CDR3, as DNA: TGTGCCAGCTTACCACGCGAATTTCGAAACACCATATATTTT. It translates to CASLPREFRNTIYF.

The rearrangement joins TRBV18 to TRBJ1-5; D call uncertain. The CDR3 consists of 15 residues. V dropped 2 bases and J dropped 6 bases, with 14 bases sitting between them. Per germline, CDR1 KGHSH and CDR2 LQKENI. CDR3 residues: CASSPVGSGSQPQHF. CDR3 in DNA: TGTGCCAGCTCACCAGTAGGTTCGGGGAGTCAGCCCCAGCATTTT.

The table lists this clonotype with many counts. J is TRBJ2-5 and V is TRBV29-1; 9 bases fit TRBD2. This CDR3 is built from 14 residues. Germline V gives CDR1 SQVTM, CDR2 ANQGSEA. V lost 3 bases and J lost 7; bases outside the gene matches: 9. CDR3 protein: CSVDLLAGSRTQYF. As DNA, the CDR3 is TGCAGCGTTGATTTGCTAGCGGGGTCGAGGACCCAGTACTTC. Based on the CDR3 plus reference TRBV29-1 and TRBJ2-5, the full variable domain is SAVISQKPSRDICQRGTSLTIQCQVDSQVTMMFWYRQQPGQSLTLIATANQGSEATYESGFVIDKFPISRPNLTFSTLTVSNMSPEDSSIYLCSVDLLAGSRTQYFGPGTRLLVL.

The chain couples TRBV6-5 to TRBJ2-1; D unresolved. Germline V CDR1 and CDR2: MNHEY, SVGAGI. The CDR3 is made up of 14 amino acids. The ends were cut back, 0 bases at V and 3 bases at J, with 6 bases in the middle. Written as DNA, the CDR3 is TGTGCCAGCAGTTACTCTGGGGACTACAATGAGCAGTTCTTC. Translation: CASSYSGDYNEQFF.

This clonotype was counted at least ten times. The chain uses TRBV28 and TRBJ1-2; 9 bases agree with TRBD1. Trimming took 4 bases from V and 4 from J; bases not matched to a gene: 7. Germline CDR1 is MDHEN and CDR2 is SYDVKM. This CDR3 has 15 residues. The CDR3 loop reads CASSSAGTGTYGYTF. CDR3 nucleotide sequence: TGTGCCAGCAGTTCGGCTGGGACAGGGACCTATGGCTACACCTTC.

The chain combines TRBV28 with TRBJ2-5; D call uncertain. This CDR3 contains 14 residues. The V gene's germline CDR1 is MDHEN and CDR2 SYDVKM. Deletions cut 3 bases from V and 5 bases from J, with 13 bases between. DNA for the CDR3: TGTGCCAGCAGTTTGGACCGGGTTAAGGAGACCCAGTACTTC. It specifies CASSLDRVKETQYF. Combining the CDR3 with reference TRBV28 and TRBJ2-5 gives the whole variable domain DVKVTQSSRYLVKRTGEKVFLECVQDMDHENMFWYRQDPGLGLRLIYFSYDVKMKEKGDIPEGYSVSREKKERFSLILESASTNQTSMYLCASSLDRVKETQYFGPGTRLLVL.

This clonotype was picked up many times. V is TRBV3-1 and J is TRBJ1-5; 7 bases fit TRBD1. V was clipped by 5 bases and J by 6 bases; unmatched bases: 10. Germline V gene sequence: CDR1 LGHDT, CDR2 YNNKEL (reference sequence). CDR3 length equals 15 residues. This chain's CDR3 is CASSEAGQASQPQHF. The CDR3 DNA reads TGTGCCAGCAGCGAAGCCGGACAGGCCTCTCAGCCCCAGCATTTT. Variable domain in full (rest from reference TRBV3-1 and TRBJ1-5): DTAVSQTPKYLVTQMGNDKSIKCEQNLGHDTMYWYKQDSKKFLKIMFSYNNKELIINETVPNRFSPKSPDKAHLNLHINSLELGDSAVYFCASSEAGQASQPQHFGDGTRLSIL.

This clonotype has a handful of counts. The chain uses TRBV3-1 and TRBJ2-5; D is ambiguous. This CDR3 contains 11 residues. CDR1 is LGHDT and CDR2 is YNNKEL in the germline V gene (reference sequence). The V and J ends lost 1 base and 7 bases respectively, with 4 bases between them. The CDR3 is CASSQAWTQYF. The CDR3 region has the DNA TGTGCCAGCAGCCAAGCGTGGACCCAGTACTTC.

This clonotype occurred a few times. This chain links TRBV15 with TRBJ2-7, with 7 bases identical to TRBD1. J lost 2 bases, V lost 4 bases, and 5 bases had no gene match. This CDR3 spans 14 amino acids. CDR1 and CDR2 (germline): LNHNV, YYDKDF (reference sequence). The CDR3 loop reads CATSIRQGPYEQYF. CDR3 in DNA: TGTGCCACCAGCATACGACAGGGCCCCTACGAGCAGTACTTC.

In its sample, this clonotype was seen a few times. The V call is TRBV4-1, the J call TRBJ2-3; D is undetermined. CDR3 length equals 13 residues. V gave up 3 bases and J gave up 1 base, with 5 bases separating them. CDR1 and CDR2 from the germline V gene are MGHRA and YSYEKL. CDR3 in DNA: TGCGCCAGCAGCCACGCAGGCACAGATACGCAGTATTTT. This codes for CASSHAGTDTQYF.

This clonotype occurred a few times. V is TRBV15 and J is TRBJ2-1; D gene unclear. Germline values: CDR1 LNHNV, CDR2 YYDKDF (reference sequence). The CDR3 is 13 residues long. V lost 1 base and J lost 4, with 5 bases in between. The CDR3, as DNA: TGTGCCACCAGCAGAGTCGGGTACAATGAGCAGTTCTTC. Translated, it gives CATSRVGYNEQFF. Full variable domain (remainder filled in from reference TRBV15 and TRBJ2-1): DAMVIQNPRYQVTQFGKPVTLSCSQTLNHNVMYWYQQKSSQAPKLLFHYYDKDFNNEADTPDNFQSRRPNTSFCFLDIRSPGLGDTAMYLCATSRVGYNEQFFGPGTRLTVL.